The next 22 T cell receptor beta chains were all read from a single sample in a study of cytomegalovirus exposure and HLA in healthy donors. A multiplex PCR was run with 60 Vbeta primers and 13 Jbeta primers. Measured with immunoSEQ multiplex PCR; TCRdb has only the in-frame clones, and not every one. Of 95,000 to 150,000 clones detected, roughly four fifths appear once; the ten largest clones hold 1.5% to 2%. Sequencing was done on a sample of PBMCs. These receptors were collected from a man aged 35 to 55 in good health and CMV-seronegative.

CDR3 sequence: CASITDYSNQPQHF. The CDR3 DNA sequence: TGTGCCAGCATTACAGATTATAGCAATCAGCCCCAGCATTTT. The chain joins TRBV6-1 to TRBJ1-5; no definite D call. V was trimmed by 7 bases and J by 0 bases, leaving 10 bases between them. From germline, CDR1 is MNHNS and CDR2 SASEGT. This CDR3 region has 14 residues.

A few counts support this clone. This chain uses TRBV27 with TRBJ2-3; 7 nucleotides match TRBD2. The V and J ends lost 5 bases and 6 bases, in that order; junction bases with no gene match: 11. The CDR3 length is 15 residues. The germline V gene encodes CDR1 MNHEY and CDR2 SMNVEV (reference sequence). The CDR3 sequence is CASSRGREGSDTQYF. As DNA, the CDR3 is TGTGCCAGCAGTCGAGGTAGGGAGGGGTCGGATACGCAGTATTTT.

The CDR3 sequence: CASNPTGDTYEQYF. The CDR3 region has the DNA TGTGCCAGCAACCCGACAGGGGACACCTACGAGCAGTACTTC. This rearrangement joins TRBV14 to TRBJ2-7, with 8 bases fitting TRBD1. V trimming: 7 bases; J trimming: 2 bases; junction bases outside the gene matches: 7. Per germline, CDR1 SGHDN and CDR2 FVKESK. The CDR3 contains 14 residues.

The rearrangement joins TRBV30 to TRBJ1-1; possibly TRBD1 for D (5 bases). CDR1 and CDR2 (germline): GTSNPN, SVGIG (reference sequence). There are 13 residues in the CDR3. Trimming removed 1 base at V and 8 bases at J, with 14 bases between. CDR3 DNA: TGTGCCTGGAGTGGGGGCCAACCCGCCGAAGCTTTCTTT. It yields the protein CAWSGGQPAEAFF.

V gene TRBV15 combines with J gene TRBJ1-5; no clear D gene. The V end was cut by 0 bases, the J end by 0 bases, with 9 bases between. Germline values: CDR1 LNHNV, CDR2 YYDKDF (reference sequence). The CDR3 runs to 16 residues. For the CDR3, the DNA is TGTGCCACCAGCAGAGATCTGGAGGTTAGCAATCAGCCCCAGCATTTT. Residues: CATSRDLEVSNQPQHF.

This sequence joins TRBV7-9 and TRBJ2-7; 7 positions match TRBD2. CDR3 length: 17 residues. Trimming at V came to 5 bases and at J to 2 bases, leaving 15 bases not matched to a gene. Germline-derived CDR1 and CDR2 are SEHNR and FQNEAQ (reference sequence). DNA for the CDR3: TGTGCCAGCAGCAGAACCCAGAGCGGGACGCACCCCTACGAGCAGTACTTC. Translation gives CASSRTQSGTHPYEQYF.

The chain recombines TRBV6-1 with TRBJ2-7; 7 positions match TRBD1. From germline, CDR1 is MNHNS and CDR2 SASEGT. The V segment lost 3 bases and the J segment 2 bases; nucleotides outside the gene matches: 13. The CDR3 runs to 17 residues. The DNA for the CDR3 is TGTGCCAGCAGTGAGCACGAACAGGGGTTTCTCACCTACGAGCAGTACTTC. It encodes CASSEHEQGFLTYEQYF.

This chain joins TRBV9 and TRBJ2-2; D not resolved. V lost 4 bases and J 0 bases, leaving 7 bases between the germline ends. Germline-derived CDR1 and CDR2 are SGDLS and YYNGEE. The CDR3 spans 14 residues. CDR3 loop: CASSRHPNTGELFF. The CDR3 DNA reads TGTGCCAGCAGCAGACACCCGAACACCGGGGAGCTGTTTTTT.

The rearrangement joins TRBV27 to TRBJ1-1, with 8 bases fitting TRBD1. The CDR3 length is 18 residues. Germline CDR1 reads MNHEY; CDR2 reads SMNVEV (reference sequence). Trimming cost V 8 bases and J 0 bases; bases outside gene matches: 17. The CDR3 coding sequence is TGTGCCAGCCGCAGGGCAGGGGGCCGCTCCGAGGTGAACACTGAAGCTTTCTTT. Its protein product is CASRRAGGRSEVNTEAFF.

The V gene is TRBV11-2, the J gene TRBJ1-2, with 7 bases fitting TRBD1. The junction had 9 bases not matched to a gene; V was cut back by 5 bases and J by 3 bases. CDR3 length equals 15 residues. Per germline, CDR1 SGHAT and CDR2 FQNNGV. DNA of the CDR3: TGTGCCAGCAGCGTAGCAGCAGGGGGGCACTATGGCTACACCTTC. This sequence encodes CASSVAAGGHYGYTF. The full variable domain, with the rest looked up from reference TRBV11-2 and TRBJ1-2, is EAGVAQSPRYKIIEKRQSVAFWCNPISGHATLYWYQQILGQGPKLLIQFQNNGVVDDSQLPKDRFSAERLKGVDSTLKIQPAKLEDSAVYLCASSVAAGGHYGYTFGSGTRLTVV.

The chain is built from TRBV5-1 and TRBJ2-7, with D possibly matching TRBD2 (5 bases). V gave up 0 bases and J gave up 7 bases, with 17 bases separating them. Germline V gives CDR1 SGHRS, CDR2 YFSETQ. The length of the CDR3 is 15 residues. The CDR3 region is CASSLAGSRALEQYF. Here the CDR3 DNA reads TGCGCCAGCAGCTTGGCGGGCTCGAGGGCGCTGGAGCAGTACTTC.

The chain is built from TRBV7-2 and TRBJ2-7, with TRBD2 identical over 10 bases. CDR1 is SGHTA and CDR2 is FQGNSA in the germline V gene. V dropped 0 bases and J dropped 0; count of bases not matched to a gene: 5. The CDR3 has 17 residues. This CDR3 is CASSLAGLAGGSYEQYF. CDR3 coding DNA: TGTGCCAGCAGCTTAGCAGGTTTAGCGGGAGGCTCCTACGAGCAGTACTTC. Complete variable domain (other parts from reference TRBV7-2 and TRBJ2-7): GAGVSQSPSNKVTEKGKDVELRCDPISGHTALYWYRQSLGQGLEFLIYFQGNSAPDKSGLPSDRFSAERTGGSVSTLTIQRTQQEDSAVYLCASSLAGLAGGSYEQYFGPGTRLTVT.

The genes are TRBV28 and TRBJ2-7; 9 bases fit TRBD1. The V gene's germline CDR1 is MDHEN and CDR2 SYDVKM. Trimming took 5 bases from V and 5 from J; bases not matched to a gene: 10. This CDR3 is built from 15 residues. The chain's CDR3 is CASSKPGQGRHEQYF. The DNA for the CDR3 is TGTGCCAGCAGTAAACCGGGACAGGGTAGACACGAGCAGTACTTC. Filled out from reference TRBV28 and TRBJ2-7, the complete variable domain reads DVKVTQSSRYLVKRTGEKVFLECVQDMDHENMFWYRQDPGLGLRLIYFSYDVKMKEKGDIPEGYSVSREKKERFSLILESASTNQTSMYLCASSKPGQGRHEQYFGPGTRLTVT.

The chain combines TRBV6-6 with TRBJ1-6, with TRBD1 matching 7 bases. From germline, CDR1 is MNHNY and CDR2 SVGAGI (reference sequence). The junction had 9 bases not matched to a gene; V was cut back by 3 bases and J by 7 bases. The CDR3 length is 16 residues. The CDR3 DNA reads as TGTGCCAGCAGTTATTTCTCAAGACAGGGCAATTCACCCCTCCACTTT. Translating gives CASSYFSRQGNSPLHF.

V is TRBV6-5 and J is TRBJ2-7; D uncertain. The CDR3 totals 11 residues. CDR1 is MNHEY, CDR2 SVGAGI, per germline. The CDR3 spells CARNDSYEQYF. CDR3 coding DNA: TGTGCTAGAAACGATTCCTACGAGCAGTACTTC.

This clone has a handful of counts. This sequence joins TRBV11-1 and TRBJ1-2, with D possibly matching TRBD1 (6 bases). Trimming removed 4 bases at V and 8 bases at J, with 17 bases between. The CDR3 length is 14 residues. Germline V gene data show CDR1 as SGHAT and CDR2 as FQDESV (reference sequence). The CDR3 is CASSSSGGAGGYTF. The CDR3 nucleotides are TGTGCCAGCAGCTCGTCGGGGGGCGCGGGAGGCTACACCTTC.

This clone showed up just a few times. The chain recombines TRBV15 with TRBJ2-1; 11 positions match TRBD2. CDR1 and CDR2 (germline): LNHNV, YYDKDF (reference sequence). With V trimmed by 6 bases and J by 9 bases, 7 bases remained unmatched. This CDR3 is built from 14 residues. The CDR3: CATRLAGGRSEQFF. DNA of the CDR3: TGTGCCACCAGGCTAGCGGGAGGTCGGAGTGAGCAGTTCTTC.

The V call is TRBV2, the J call TRBJ2-5; 9 nucleotides match TRBD1. The CDR3 has 13 amino acids. Per germline, CDR1 SNHLY and CDR2 FYNNEI. Germline trimming cut 7 bases from V and 5 bases from J; bases unmatched to any gene: 5. This CDR3 is CASKGQGMETQYF. CDR3 sequence (DNA): TGTGCCAGCAAAGGACAGGGGATGGAGACCCAGTACTTC.

The V gene is TRBV14, the J gene TRBJ1-6; possibly TRBD1 for D (6 bases). The CDR3 sequence is 16 residues long. In germline, CDR1 is SGHDN, CDR2 FVKESK. Trimming left V 0 bases short and J 9 bases short, with 15 bases between. The CDR3 nucleotides read TGTGCCAGCAGCCAAGATAGTCCGGGCAGGGGTTCACCCCTCCACTTT. This encodes CASSQDSPGRGSPLHF. Full variable domain (missing parts from reference TRBV14 and TRBJ1-6): EAGVTQFPSHSVIEKGQTVTLRCDPISGHDNLYWYRRVMGKEIKFLLHFVKESKQDESGMPNNRFLAERTGGTYSTLKVQPAELEDSGVYFCASSQDSPGRGSPLHFGNGTRLTVT.

The CDR3 reads CASSLEDRRALAFF. CDR3 sequence (DNA): TGCGCCAGCAGCTTGGAGGACAGGCGCGCTCTAGCTTTCTTT. The chain uses TRBV5-1 and TRBJ1-1; 7 bases are a match to TRBD1. The CDR3 spans 14 residues. The germline V gene encodes CDR1 SGHRS and CDR2 YFSETQ. The junction had 9 bases not matched to a gene; V was cut back by 0 bases and J by 10 bases.

As DNA, the CDR3 is TGTGCCACCAGCAGAGATAGGGGGTACGAGCAGTACTTC. Translation gives CATSRDRGYEQYF. The rearrangement uses TRBV15 and TRBJ2-7; D is perhaps TRBD1 (6 bases). Germline loops: CDR1 LNHNV, CDR2 YYDKDF (reference sequence). Trimming pared 0 bases from V and 4 bases from J, leaving 7 bases between. The CDR3 runs 13 residues.

This clone was recorded a few times. This chain joins TRBV19 and TRBJ1-5; D perhaps matches TRBD1 (5 bases). With 4 bases removed from V and 4 bases from J, the gap between germline ends came to 11 bases. The CDR3 is 14 residues long. Germline values: CDR1 LNHDA, CDR2 SQIVND (reference sequence). The chain's CDR3 is CASSTFTGNQPQHF. The CDR3 DNA reads TGTGCCAGTAGTACTTTTACAGGAAATCAGCCCCAGCATTTT.